The 32 T cell receptor beta chains reported below all come from one sample, sequenced in a study of cytomegalovirus exposure and HLA in healthy donors. 60 Vbeta and 13 Jbeta primers were used in PCR. Clones were sequenced by immunoSEQ multiplex PCR, and TCRdb holds only the in-frame ones, with some missing. The sample has tens of thousands of clones. The sequenced sample consisted of PBMCs. These receptors came from a woman aged 35 to 49 in good health and CMV-seropositive.

The chain is built from TRBV28 and TRBJ2-7, with 10 bases aligning to TRBD2. CDR1 MDHEN and CDR2 SYDVKM come from the germline V gene. CDR3 length equals 13 residues. V gave up 5 bases and J gave up 5 bases; unmatched junction bases: 3. CDR3 loop: CASSPGTSDEQYF. DNA for the CDR3: TGTGCCAGCAGTCCAGGGACTAGCGACGAGCAGTACTTC.

This chain links TRBV15 with TRBJ2-6; D not certain. The V and J ends lost 0 bases and 4 bases respectively, with 10 bases between them. Germline CDR1 reads LNHNV; CDR2 reads YYDKDF (reference sequence). There are 16 residues in the CDR3. In DNA form, the CDR3 reads TGTGCCACCAGCAGAGATGCCCAGTCCGGGGCCAACGTCCTGACTTTC. This sequence encodes CATSRDAQSGANVLTF.

The chain links TRBV5-1 to TRBJ2-1; 8 nucleotides agree with TRBD1. CDR1 is SGHRS and CDR2 is YFSETQ in the germline V gene. The J segment lost 2 bases and the V segment lost 0 bases, leaving 1 base of the junction unmatched. The CDR3 is made up of 15 amino acids. This CDR3 is CASSLGQGPYNEQFF. The CDR3 DNA follows: TGCGCCAGCAGCTTGGGACAGGGGCCCTACAATGAGCAGTTCTTC.

The gene calls are TRBV9 and TRBJ1-3; D not certain. Germline V gene lookup returns CDR1 SGDLS and CDR2 YYNGEE. The V gene lost 0 bases and the J gene lost 2 bases, with 6 bases spanning the gap. There are 14 residues in the CDR3. The DNA for the CDR3 is TGTGCCAGCAGCGTAGGGAGGGCTGGAAACACCATATATTTT. Translation: CASSVGRAGNTIYF.

This chain joins TRBV10-3 and TRBJ1-6; 7 positions match TRBD1. Germline V gives CDR1 ENHRY, CDR2 SYGVKD. The trim removed 3 bases at V and 6 bases at J, leaving 8 bases unmatched. CDR3 size: 16 residues. The CDR3 DNA reads as TGTGCCATCAGTGATAAAGGGGGCGCGGCTAATTCACCCCTCCACTTT. This gives the protein CAISDKGGAANSPLHF.

The rearrangement links TRBV6-5 to TRBJ2-1, with TRBD2 as a possible D gene (7 bases). V was cut by 5 bases and J by 9 bases, with 11 bases left in between. Germline loops: CDR1 MNHEY, CDR2 SVGAGI. The CDR3 has 12 amino acids. The CDR3 reads CASSRGGSEQFF. The DNA for the CDR3 is TGTGCCAGCAGTAGGGGGGGGAGTGAGCAGTTCTTC.

The chain combines TRBV5-6 with TRBJ2-7, with 7 nucleotides matching TRBD1. In germline, CDR1 is SGHDT, CDR2 YYEEEE. The CDR3 length is 14 residues. With 4 bases clipped from V and 4 bases from J, the junction kept 8 bases outside the gene matches. CDR3 in DNA: TGTGCCAGCAGCAAAATAGGACAGGAGTACGAGCAGTACTTC. Amino acids: CASSKIGQEYEQYF.

The chain carries TRBV11-3 and TRBJ2-2, with TRBD2 as a possible D gene (6 bases). Germline V gene data show CDR1 as SGHNT and CDR2 as YENEEA. Trimming removed 3 bases from V and 6 bases from J, with 14 bases in between. The CDR3 has 15 residues. CDR3 residues: CASSFSSGSPGELFF. As DNA, the CDR3 is TGTGCCAGCAGCTTTTCGTCCGGGAGTCCCGGGGAGCTGTTTTTT. The complete variable domain, with remaining parts taken from reference TRBV11-3 and TRBJ2-2, reads EAGVVQSPRYKIIEKKQPVAFWCNPISGHNTLYWYLQNLGQGPELLIRYENEEAVDDSQLPKDRFSAERLKGVDSTLKIQPAELGDSAVYLCASSFSSGSPGELFFGEGSRLTVL.

V is TRBV4-3 and J is TRBJ1-2, with a tentative D call TRBD1 (6 bases). V lost 1 base and J lost 8, with 20 bases in between. In germline, CDR1 is LGHNA, CDR2 YSLEER. CDR3 length equals 16 residues. CDR3 bases: TGCGCCAGCAGCCAAGGGGAATACAGGGAATCGGGGGGCTACACCTTC. It specifies CASSQGEYRESGGYTF.

This chain joins TRBV28 and TRBJ2-7, with D possibly TRBD2 on 7 matching bases. CDR3 length: 17 amino acids. Germline V lookup: CDR1 MDHEN, CDR2 SYDVKM. The V and J ends lost 2 bases and 1 base respectively, with 18 bases between them. This CDR3 reads CASSLPNLRGGSYEQYF. The CDR3 coding sequence is TGTGCCAGCAGTTTACCCAACCTAAGGGGGGGGTCCTACGAGCAGTACTTC.

The chain employs TRBV5-5 and TRBJ2-5; 10 bases map to TRBD1. V shed 3 bases and J 5 bases; nucleotides not matched to a gene: 7. The CDR3 totals 15 residues. CDR1 SGHKS and CDR2 YYEKEE come from the germline V gene (reference sequence). Here the CDR3 reads CASSSTGTGVETQYF. For the CDR3, the DNA is TGTGCCAGCAGCTCGACCGGGACAGGGGTGGAGACCCAGTACTTC.

V gene TRBV6-1 combines with J gene TRBJ1-5; D uncertain. Looked up from germline, CDR1 is MNHNS and CDR2 is SASEGT. V shed 2 bases and J shed 2 bases, with 7 bases lying between them. The CDR3 has 14 amino acids. The CDR3 here is CASSEHRRNQPQHF. In DNA form, the CDR3 reads TGTGCCAGCAGTGAACACAGACGCAATCAGCCCCAGCATTTT.

This rearrangement joins TRBV18 to TRBJ1-4; 11 bases are a match to TRBD1. J gave up 0 bases and V 6 bases, and 9 bases lay outside the gene matches. The CDR3 loop spans 18 amino acids. Germline V lookup: CDR1 KGHSH, CDR2 LQKENI. The CDR3, as DNA: TGTGCCAGCTCGACCAGGGACAGGGGGGTCACAACTAATGAAAAACTGTTTTTT. Translation: CASSTRDRGVTTNEKLFF. The variable domain in full, with the rest retrieved from reference TRBV18 and TRBJ1-4, is NAGVMQNPRHLVRRRGQEARLRCSPMKGHSHVYWYRQLPEEGLKFMVYLQKENIIDESGMPKERFSAEFPKEGPSILRIQQVVRGDSAAYFCASSTRDRGVTTNEKLFFGSGTQLSVL.

This chain links TRBV15 with TRBJ2-3, with no clear D. The CDR3 totals 15 residues. Trimming stripped 1 base from V and 4 bases from J, with 12 bases between. Germline-derived CDR1 and CDR2 are LNHNV and YYDKDF (reference sequence). CDR3 coding DNA: TGTGCCACCAGCAGAGTCCGACAAATGTCAGATACGCAGTATTTT. It encodes CATSRVRQMSDTQYF.

The chain combines TRBV6-1 with TRBJ2-5; D unclear. In germline, CDR1 is MNHNS, CDR2 SASEGT. The CDR3 loop spans 11 amino acids. Trimming left V 4 bases short and J 8 bases short, with 8 bases between. Here the CDR3 reads CASSVVTTQYF. The CDR3 DNA follows: TGTGCCAGCAGTGTGGTGACAACCCAGTACTTC.

The V gene is TRBV7-2, the J gene TRBJ2-7; the D is unclear. V was shortened by 4 bases and J by 9 bases, with 19 bases between the two germline ends. The CDR3 runs to 14 residues. Germline CDR1 and CDR2: SGHTA and FQGNSA. The CDR3 sequence is CASSSATVAFLQYF. CDR3 nucleotides: TGTGCCAGCAGCTCAGCCACTGTAGCTTTCCTGCAGTACTTC.

V is TRBV6-1 and J is TRBJ1-5; 7 positions match TRBD1. This CDR3 is 14 amino acids long. Unmatched junction bases numbered 8, after V lost 6 bases and J lost 6 bases. Germline V gives CDR1 MNHNS, CDR2 SASEGT. The CDR3 loop is CASSQDRARQPQHF. CDR3 nucleotides: TGTGCCAGCAGCCAAGACAGGGCTCGTCAGCCCCAGCATTTT.

The rearrangement uses TRBV19 and TRBJ1-5; no clear D gene. V was pared by 7 bases and J by 1 base, with 14 bases between. This CDR3 has 15 amino acids. From germline, CDR1 is LNHDA and CDR2 SQIVND (reference sequence). The CDR3 sequence: CASTLLPSSNQPQHF. The CDR3 bases are TGTGCCAGTACCCTCCTCCCGAGCAGCAATCAGCCCCAGCATTTT.

J is TRBJ1-2 and V is TRBV19; a possible D gene is TRBD1 (5 bases). The V end lost 0 bases, the J end lost 2 bases, and 13 bases lay between the germline ends. Germline-derived CDR1 and CDR2 are LNHDA and SQIVND (reference sequence). The CDR3 contains 16 residues. CDR3 in amino acids: CASSIDLQAGNYGYTF. The CDR3 DNA follows: TGTGCCAGTAGTATAGATCTGCAGGCAGGGAACTATGGCTACACCTTC.

The chain employs TRBV4-1 and TRBJ1-6; 7 positions agree with TRBD1. The V and J ends lost 4 bases and 5 bases, in that order; junction bases with no gene match: 2. CDR1 MGHRA and CDR2 YSYEKL come from the germline V gene. This CDR3 is 14 amino acids long. The CDR3 DNA sequence: TGCGCCAGCAGCCCGGGACAGCATAATTCACCCCTCCACTTT. This translates into CASSPGQHNSPLHF.

This rearrangement joins TRBV6-1 to TRBJ1-3; D not certain. The CDR3 sequence is 14 residues long. Trimming left V 7 bases short and J 0 bases short, with 10 bases between. The germline CDR1 and CDR2 sequences are MNHNS and SASEGT. CDR3 DNA sequence: TGTGCCAGCATAATAAACAGCTCTGGAAACACCATATATTTT. The encoded protein is CASIINSSGNTIYF.

This chain connects TRBV30 to TRBJ2-7, with 7 bases lining up with TRBD2. After removal of 5 bases from V and 4 bases from J, the junction contained 5 bases not matched to a gene. Per germline, CDR1 GTSNPN and CDR2 SVGIG (reference sequence). The CDR3 contains 12 residues. CDR3 DNA: TGTGCCTGGGGTCTAGCGGCGTACGAGCAGTACTTC. Residues: CAWGLAAYEQYF.

This chain uses TRBV18 with TRBJ2-7; tentative D call: TRBD2 (11 bases). The germline CDR1 and CDR2 sequences are KGHSH and LQKENI. The V end lost 6 bases, the J end lost 2 bases, and 41 bases lay between the germline ends. The CDR3 length is 23 residues. In DNA, the CDR3 is TGTGCCAGCTCGCTGAGGGACAGGGGCTTGATAGCGGGGGGGCAGAGCTCCGCCTACGAGCAGTACTTC. The encoded protein is CASSLRDRGLIAGGQSSAYEQYF.

The chain is built from TRBV13 and TRBJ2-5, with 16 positions matching TRBD2. Gene TRBJ2-7 matches the end of the DNA better, so the J call may be wrong. This CDR3 is built from 19 residues. Germline V lookup: CDR1 PRHDT, CDR2 FYEKMQ (reference sequence). The CDR3 protein is CASSLTYGTSGRAGYEQYF. The CDR3 DNA is TGTGCCAGCAGCTTAACTTATGGGACTAGCGGGAGGGCCGGGTACGAGCAGTACTTC.

This rearrangement joins TRBV6-1 to TRBJ2-3; 7 bases fit TRBD2. The germline V gene has CDR1 MNHNS and CDR2 SASEGT. The CDR3 sequence is 17 residues long. V gave up 4 bases and J gave up 0 bases; unmatched junction bases: 10. In nucleotides, the CDR3 is TGTGCCAGCAGTGGGGGGGGTAGCGGAATAAGCACAGATACGCAGTATTTT. This sequence encodes CASSGGGSGISTDTQYF.

V and J are TRBV10-3 and TRBJ1-3; 8 positions agree with TRBD1. CDR3 length equals 14 residues. Germline CDR1 reads ENHRY; CDR2 reads SYGVKD. V lost 6 bases and J lost 4; bases outside the gene matches: 5. This CDR3 reads CAIRTTGDGNTIYF. For the CDR3, the DNA is TGTGCCATCAGAACGACAGGGGACGGAAACACCATATATTTT.

As DNA, the CDR3 is TGTGCCAGCAGCTTAGGGGTCGCGCGGGAGAAGCGAGAGACCCAGTACTTC. It translates to CASSLGVAREKRETQYF. V usage is TRBV7-2 and J usage is TRBJ2-5, with 7 nucleotides matching TRBD2. This CDR3 has 17 residues. With 1 base clipped from V and 4 bases from J, the junction kept 12 bases outside the gene matches. Germline CDR1 SGHTA, CDR2 FQGNSA. Filled out from reference TRBV7-2 and TRBJ2-5, the complete variable domain reads GAGVSQSPSNKVTEKGKDVELRCDPISGHTALYWYRQSLGQGLEFLIYFQGNSAPDKSGLPSDRFSAERTGGSVSTLTIQRTQQEDSAVYLCASSLGVAREKRETQYFGPGTRLLVL.

The J gene is TRBJ2-1, the V gene TRBV18, with TRBD2 as a possible D gene (5 bases). V lost 6 bases to trimming and J lost 3 bases, with 15 bases between them. The germline V gene encodes CDR1 KGHSH and CDR2 LQKENI. The CDR3 has 15 residues. The CDR3 region has the DNA TGTGCCAGCTCGGTCGTAGCCGGGGTCTACAATGAGCAGTTCTTC. Translation: CASSVVAGVYNEQFF.

This chain's CDR3 is CASSRPSGGRPYF. The CDR3 bases are TGTGCCAGCAGCCGCCCGAGCGGGGGCCGCCCGTATTTT. J is TRBJ2-3 and V is TRBV6-5; 8 nucleotides line up with TRBD2. Trimming cost V 6 bases and J 14 bases; bases outside gene matches: 13. CDR3 size: 13 residues. Germline-derived CDR1 and CDR2 are MNHEY and SVGAGI.

The V call is TRBV11-2, the J call TRBJ2-5; TRBD2 matches 12 bases. Germline V gene lookup returns CDR1 SGHAT and CDR2 FQNNGV. V was pared by 3 bases and J by 4 bases, with 12 bases of the junction left unmatched. This CDR3 comprises 18 residues. The CDR3 spells CASSFLMTSGSGGETQYF. CDR3 coding DNA: TGTGCCAGCAGCTTCTTGATGACTAGCGGGAGCGGCGGAGAGACCCAGTACTTC.

This rearrangement joins TRBV7-9 to TRBJ2-1; TRBD2 aligns across 9 bases. The V gene end was trimmed by 5 bases and the J gene end by 7 bases; junction bases not matched to a gene: 12. The CDR3 contains 16 residues. The germline gives CDR1 SEHNR, CDR2 FQNEAQ (reference sequence). The chain's CDR3 is CASSPLAGGPNNEQFF. CDR3 coding DNA: TGTGCCAGCAGCCCATTGGCGGGAGGGCCTAATAATGAGCAGTTCTTC. The full variable domain, rest sourced from reference TRBV7-9 and TRBJ2-1, is DTGVSQNPRHKITKRGQNVTFRCDPISEHNRLYWYRQTLGQGPEFLTYFQNEAQLEKSRLLSDRFSAERPKGSFSTLEIQRTEQGDSAMYLCASSPLAGGPNNEQFFGPGTRLTVL.

The genes are TRBV18 and TRBJ1-2; 7 positions match TRBD1. V shed 1 base, J shed 3 bases, and the junction held 5 bases outside the gene matches. The CDR3 is made up of 15 amino acids. Germline CDR1 is KGHSH and CDR2 is LQKENI. The CDR3: CASSPQGANDYGYTF. The CDR3 DNA follows: TGTGCCAGCTCACCACAGGGGGCGAACGACTATGGCTACACCTTC.